This paragraph covers one T cell receptor (beta chain) sequence. The antigen it recognizes is unknown. There are no base qualities to consult, and no much larger clone falls within one base. RNA was extracted with the RNeasy kit and roughly 0.45 to 1 ug was reverse transcribed using random hexamers. TCR beta CDR3 regions were amplified with the immunoSEQ multiplex PCR assay covering 54 Vbeta and 13 Jbeta segments. To correct PCR amplification bias, a synthetic template baseline was used for both primer optimization and computational correction. In the paper's pipeline: Reads were annotated to V, D and J genes per IMGT and analyzed with immunoSEQ Analyzer, keeping only productive sequences. Clonality was computed as one minus Shannon entropy normalized by log2 of the number of productive unique sequences. For each patient and control, public and private clones were evaluated among the 100 most prevalent clones. Susac-specific clones were defined as absent from healthy and MS cohorts, about 1,100 published viral clones and other ImmuneACCESS disease sequences. TCRdb handled the public reads itself, with Q25 trimming in fastp and clone calling in MiXCR, and kept productive beta chains. Every distinct CDR3 protein forms one entry, paired with its most common genes and DNA. V and J calls and clone size were set by TCRdb, not the authors. The sample profile shows some 96,000 distinct CDR3 sequences; around 94% of them were found once. Together, the top ten hold about 0.28% of the sample.

The data were obtained in a study of CD8 T cells in Susac syndrome (dated by TCRdb to about 2019). In terms of the full investigation: Among the Susac syndrome patients who were sequenced, clinically active disease was present in over 5 and clinical remission was observed in under ten. At the time of blood withdrawal, Susac syndrome patients were either therapy-naive, taking corticosteroids (with some also receiving IVIg), or on IVIg alone. The study used repertoire sequencing to test whether antigen drove CD8+ T cell activation and differentiation in Susac syndrome.

Overall study outcomes, separate from this receptor: In patients with Susac syndrome, the CD4+ T cell repertoire showed no detectable clonal expansion. The number of individuals in the TCR sequencing and HLA analysis was recognized as being relatively small.

Peripheral blood CD8+ and CD4+ T cells from healthy donors, Susac syndrome patients and multiple sclerosis patients were profiled by high-throughput TCR beta sequencing. Susac syndrome patients met recently defined diagnostic criteria for definite or probable disease. Bulk CD8+ and CD4+ T cells were purified magnetically by negative isolation, whereas CD8+ TEMRA cells were enriched by FACS. Blood was drawn into EDTA tubes, processed within 24 hours, and PBMCs were isolated by density gradient centrifugation. PBMCs destined for TCR sequencing were cryopreserved in liquid nitrogen and later thawed in a 37 °C water bath. Purity of sorted or isolated CD4+, CD8+ and CD8+ TEMRA cells was at least 90%. This TCR was recovered from a human donor with Susac syndrome. The material sequenced was CD4+ T cells from PBMCs.

The nucleotide sequence is given as TGTGCCAGCAGCGACCCGGGGGGCAATGAGCAGTTCTTC. Translation gives CASSDPGGNEQFF. The chain uses TRBV9 and TRBJ2-1; 7 junctional bases match TRBD2. After removal of 3 bases from V and 6 bases from J, the junction retains 3 bases not matched to a gene. The germline V gene yields SGDLS for CDR1 and YYNGEE for CDR2. The CDR3 has 13 amino acids, counting the end cysteine and phenylalanine. Only the CDR3 DNA is retained, 39 bases long and in frame from the first base.